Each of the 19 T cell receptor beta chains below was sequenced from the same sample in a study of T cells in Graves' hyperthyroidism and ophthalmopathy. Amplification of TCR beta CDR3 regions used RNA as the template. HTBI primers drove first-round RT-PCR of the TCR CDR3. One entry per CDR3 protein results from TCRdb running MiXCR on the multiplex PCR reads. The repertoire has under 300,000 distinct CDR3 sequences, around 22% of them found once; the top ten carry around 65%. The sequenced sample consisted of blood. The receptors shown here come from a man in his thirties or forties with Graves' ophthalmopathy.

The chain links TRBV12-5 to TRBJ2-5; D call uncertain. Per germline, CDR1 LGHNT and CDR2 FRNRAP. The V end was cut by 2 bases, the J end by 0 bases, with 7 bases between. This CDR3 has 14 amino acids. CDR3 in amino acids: CASGLRPDQETQYF. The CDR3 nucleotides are TGTGCTAGTGGTTTGAGGCCAGACCAAGAGACCCAGTACTTC.

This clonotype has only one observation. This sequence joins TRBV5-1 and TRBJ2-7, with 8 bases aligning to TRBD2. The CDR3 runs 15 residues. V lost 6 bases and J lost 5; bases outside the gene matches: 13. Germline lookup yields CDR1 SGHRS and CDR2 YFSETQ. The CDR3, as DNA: TGCGCCAGCACCCCTGGGGGTAGCGGGAAAGACGAGCAGTACTTC. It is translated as CASTPGGSGKDEQYF.

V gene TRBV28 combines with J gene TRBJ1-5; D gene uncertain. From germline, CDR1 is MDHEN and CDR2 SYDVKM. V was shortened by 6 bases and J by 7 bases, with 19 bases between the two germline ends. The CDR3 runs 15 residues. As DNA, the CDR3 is TGTGCCAGCAGGTTTGGCCTTACATTACGGCAGCCCCAGCATTTT. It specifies CASRFGLTLRQPQHF.

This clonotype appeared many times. CDR3 in DNA: TGTGCCTGGACAAAACCGGGACAGCCGAACACTGAAGCTTTCTTT. It encodes CAWTKPGQPNTEAFF. The chain joins TRBV30 to TRBJ1-1; 7 bases map to TRBD1. Germline V gene data show CDR1 as GTSNPN and CDR2 as SVGIG (reference sequence). J was trimmed by 1 base and V by 4 bases; bases with no gene match: 9. There are 15 residues in the CDR3.

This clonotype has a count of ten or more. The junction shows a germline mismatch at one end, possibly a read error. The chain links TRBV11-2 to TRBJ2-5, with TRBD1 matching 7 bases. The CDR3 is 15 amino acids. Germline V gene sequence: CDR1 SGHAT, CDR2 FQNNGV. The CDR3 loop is CANSLGSGQQETQYF. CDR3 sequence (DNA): TGTGCCAACAGCTTAGGGTCGGGACAGCAAGAGACCCAGTACTTC.

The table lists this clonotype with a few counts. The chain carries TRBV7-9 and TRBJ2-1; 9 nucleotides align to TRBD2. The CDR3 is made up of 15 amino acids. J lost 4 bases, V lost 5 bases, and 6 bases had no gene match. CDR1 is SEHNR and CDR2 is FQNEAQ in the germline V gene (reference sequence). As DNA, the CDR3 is TGTGCCAGCAGCGATCTAGCGGGAAGATACAATGAGCAGTTCTTC. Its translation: CASSDLAGRYNEQFF.

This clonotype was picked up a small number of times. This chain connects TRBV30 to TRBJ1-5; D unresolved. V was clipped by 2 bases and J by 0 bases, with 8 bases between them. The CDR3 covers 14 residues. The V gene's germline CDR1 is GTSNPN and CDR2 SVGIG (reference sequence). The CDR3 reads CAWSRLNSNQPQHF. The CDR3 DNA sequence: TGTGCCTGGAGTAGACTAAATAGCAATCAGCCCCAGCATTTT.

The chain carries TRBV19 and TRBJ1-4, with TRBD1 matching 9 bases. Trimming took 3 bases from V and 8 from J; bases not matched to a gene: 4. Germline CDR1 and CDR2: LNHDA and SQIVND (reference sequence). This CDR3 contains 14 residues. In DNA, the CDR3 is TGTGCCAGTAGTATTGGAGGGACAGGGGAAAAACTGTTTTTT. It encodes CASSIGGTGEKLFF. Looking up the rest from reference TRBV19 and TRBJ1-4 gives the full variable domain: DGGITQSPKYLFRKEGQNVTLSCEQNLNHDAMYWYRQDPGQGLRLIYYSQIVNDFQKGDIAEGYSVSREKKESFPLTVTSAQKNPTAFYLCASSIGGTGEKLFFGSGTQLSVL.

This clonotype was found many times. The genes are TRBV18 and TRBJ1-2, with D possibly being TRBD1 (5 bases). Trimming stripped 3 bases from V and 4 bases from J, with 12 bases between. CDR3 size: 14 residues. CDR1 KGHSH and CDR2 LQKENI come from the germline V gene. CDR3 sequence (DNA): TGTGCCAGCTCACCTCCTGGGACGGGCTATGGCTACACCTTC. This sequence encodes CASSPPGTGYGYTF.

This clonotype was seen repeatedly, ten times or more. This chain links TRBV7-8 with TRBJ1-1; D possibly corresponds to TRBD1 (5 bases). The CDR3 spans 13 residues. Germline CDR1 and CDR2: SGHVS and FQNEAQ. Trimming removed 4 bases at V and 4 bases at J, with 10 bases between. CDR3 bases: TGTGCCAGCAGCTATGACAGTGGCACTGAAGCTTTCTTT. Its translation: CASSYDSGTEAFF.

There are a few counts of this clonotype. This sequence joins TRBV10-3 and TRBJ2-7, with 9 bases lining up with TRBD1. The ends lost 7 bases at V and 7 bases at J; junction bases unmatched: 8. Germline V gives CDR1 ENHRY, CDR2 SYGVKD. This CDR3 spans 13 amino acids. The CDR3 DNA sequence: TGTGCCATCATGGGGACAGGGACGAGGGAGCAGTACTTC. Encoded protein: CAIMGTGTREQYF.

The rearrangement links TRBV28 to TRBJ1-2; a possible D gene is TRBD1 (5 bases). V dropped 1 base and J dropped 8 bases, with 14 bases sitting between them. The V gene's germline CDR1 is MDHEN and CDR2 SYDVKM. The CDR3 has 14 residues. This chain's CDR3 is CASSLSPPGHGYTF. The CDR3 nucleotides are TGTGCCAGCAGTTTATCACCCCCGGGGCACGGCTACACCTTC.

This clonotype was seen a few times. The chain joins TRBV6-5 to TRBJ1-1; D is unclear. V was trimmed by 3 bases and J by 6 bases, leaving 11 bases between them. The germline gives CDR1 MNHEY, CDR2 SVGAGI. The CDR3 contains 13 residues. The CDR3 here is CASSYQPGAEAFF. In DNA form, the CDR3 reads TGTGCCAGCAGTTATCAGCCCGGCGCTGAAGCTTTCTTT.

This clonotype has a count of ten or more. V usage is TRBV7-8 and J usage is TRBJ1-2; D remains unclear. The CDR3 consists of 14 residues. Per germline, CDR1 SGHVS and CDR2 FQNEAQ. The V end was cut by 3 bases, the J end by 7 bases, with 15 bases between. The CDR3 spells CASSLGSQSGGYTF. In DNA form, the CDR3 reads TGTGCCAGCAGCTTGGGATCACAATCGGGTGGCTACACCTTC.

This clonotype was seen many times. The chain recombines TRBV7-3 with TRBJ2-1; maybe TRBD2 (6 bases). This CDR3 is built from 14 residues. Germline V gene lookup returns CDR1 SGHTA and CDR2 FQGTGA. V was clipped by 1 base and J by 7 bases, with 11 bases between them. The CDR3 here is CASSLIGGKNEQFF. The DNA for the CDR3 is TGTGCCAGCAGCTTAATTGGGGGGAAAAATGAGCAGTTCTTC.

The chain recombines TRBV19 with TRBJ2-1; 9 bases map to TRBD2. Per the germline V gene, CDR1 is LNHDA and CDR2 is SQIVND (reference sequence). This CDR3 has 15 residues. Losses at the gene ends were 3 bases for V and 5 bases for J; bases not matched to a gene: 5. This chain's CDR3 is CASSISSGAHNEQFF. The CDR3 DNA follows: TGTGCCAGTAGTATCTCTAGCGGGGCGCACAATGAGCAGTTCTTC. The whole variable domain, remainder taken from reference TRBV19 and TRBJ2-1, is DGGITQSPKYLFRKEGQNVTLSCEQNLNHDAMYWYRQDPGQGLRLIYYSQIVNDFQKGDIAEGYSVSREKKESFPLTVTSAQKNPTAFYLCASSISSGAHNEQFFGPGTRLTVL.

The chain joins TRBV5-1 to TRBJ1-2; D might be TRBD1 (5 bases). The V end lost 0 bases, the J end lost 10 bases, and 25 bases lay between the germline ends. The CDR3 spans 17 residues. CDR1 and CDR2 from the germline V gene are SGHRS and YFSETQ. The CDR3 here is CASSLVPGRRLTIVYTF. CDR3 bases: TGCGCCAGCAGCTTGGTCCCGGGACGCAGGCTAACTATTGTCTACACCTTC.

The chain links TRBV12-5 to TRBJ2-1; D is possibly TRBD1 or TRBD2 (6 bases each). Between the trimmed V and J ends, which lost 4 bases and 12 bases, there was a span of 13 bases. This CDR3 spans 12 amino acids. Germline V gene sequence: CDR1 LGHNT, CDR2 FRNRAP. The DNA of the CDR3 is TGTGCTAGTGGTTCCGAGGGGGGTTTGCAGTTCTTC. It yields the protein CASGSEGGLQFF.

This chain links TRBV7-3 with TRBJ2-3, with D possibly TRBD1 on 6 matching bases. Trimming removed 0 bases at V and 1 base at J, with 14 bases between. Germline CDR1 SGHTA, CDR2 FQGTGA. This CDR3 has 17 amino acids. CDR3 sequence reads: CASSLTGDKIGTDTQYF. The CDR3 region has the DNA TGTGCCAGCAGCTTAACTGGGGACAAGATCGGCACAGATACGCAGTATTTT. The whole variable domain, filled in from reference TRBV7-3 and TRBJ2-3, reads GAGVSQTPSNKVTEKGKYVELRCDPISGHTALYWYRQSLGQGPEFLIYFQGTGAADDSGLPNDRFFAVRPEGSVSTLKIQRTERGDSAVYLCASSLTGDKIGTDTQYFGPGTRLTVL.